These T cell receptor beta chains were read from a single sample in a study of T cell changes during pregnancy in multiple sclerosis. TCRdb keeps only in-frame clones here, not all; method: immunoSEQ multiplex PCR. The sample lists tens of thousands of clones; roughly 92% were seen once. The sample was peripheral blood, taken in the third trimester of pregnancy. The receptors derive from a female donor with multiple sclerosis, enrolled in a pregnancy study. CDR3s leave out the opening cysteine and the closing phenylalanine or tryptophan. Only some rows state a clone size, as once, few, many or a class for expanded clones.

cdr3_aa cdr3_length clone_size v_call
ASSFPGDNTEAF 12 . TRBV11-2
ASSLFATRPYEQY 13 . TRBV7-9
ASSLGQYPEQY 11 . TRBV5-5
ASSLGQGLLNTEAF 14 . TRBV5-1
ASSLGSDYGYT 11 . TRBV5-1
ASSPLQDTEAF 11 few TRBV4-2
AISEGGRNTIY 11 . TRBV10-3
ASSFTGLGGETQY 13 . TRBV7-2
ASSYSGSGRMTEQY 14 . TRBV6-6
ASSLGSGYEQY 11 . TRBV7-2
ASSQRPRDRLNYEQY 15 . TRBV4-3
ASSEPGGRSHNEQF 14 . TRBV10-2
ASSFGTGNYEQY 12 . TRBV5-1
ASSTCRDRAPRLYEQY 16 . TRBV27
ASSLRNRVDTEAF 13 . TRBV5-1
ASSFDRGGNQPQH 13 . TRBV7-9
ASTKTGGPGELF 12 . TRBV28
ASRPAGGMGYGYT 13 once TRBV27
ASSLGGRGYT 10 . TRBV5-4
ASSLLRDRVYNEQF 14 . TRBV21-1
ASSLEGGHGNTIY 13 . TRBV5-1
ASSQDGTSGGNEQF 14 . TRBV14
ASSPGLAGEFYEQY 14 . TRBV9
ASSYSGGDYGYT 12 . TRBV6-5
ASSGQGWQPQH 11 few TRBV7-9
ASSYLTRAETQY 12 . TRBV13
AISEGDRAVNQPQH 14 once TRBV10-3
ASSAASGHYNEQF 13 . TRBV7-3
ASTREPNTEAF 11 once TRBV2
ASLSLSAYNEQF 12 . TRBV28
ASSATGLTNEKLF 13 . TRBV25-1
ASSLSDEQF 9 . TRBV28
ASSRRLAGFGEQF 13 . TRBV7-9
ASSLLGGDYEQY 12 . TRBV11-2
AWSVSRGNIYGYT 13 . TRBV30
ASSQESSGTQGREQF 15 . TRBV4-2
ASSLGYMRVMNTEAF 15 . TRBV5-5
ASMGRDTYEQY 11 . TRBV5-1
ASSGRQGGSGNTIY 14 . TRBV7-2
AWSGLVNTGELF 12 . TRBV30
ASSGTGGIEQY 11 . TRBV2
ASSWGPSGRSGAEQF 15 . TRBV2
ASSQGILDEQY 11 . TRBV18
SVGRDYNTGELF 12 . TRBV29-1
ASSLWGQGYGYT 12 . TRBV28
ASSAAGAYEQY 11 few TRBV25-1
ASSFRPTGSLLGGQY 15 . TRBV27
ASSLSPYSNQPQH 13 . TRBV5-4
ASTREGNYGYT 11 few TRBV2
AISEGGGAYEQY 12 few TRBV10-3
ASSLLTGVDTEAF 13 . TRBV5-1
ASSFLANTEAF 11 once TRBV28
ASSSGTEADYGYT 13 . TRBV13
ASRQGIQETQY 11 . TRBV2
ASSLEVAGGSYTQY 14 . TRBV5-8